The present entry profiles one TCR beta chain with its context. The antigen is undetermined. CDR3 length: 16 amino acids. Deletions cut 2 bases from V and 1 base from J, with 12 bases between. Germline V gene sequence: CDR1 MNHEY, CDR2 SVGAGI. This entry comes from a study of OX40 agonist ivuxolimab in advanced cancers. About the research overall: Partial responses occurred in three patients (one hepatocellular carcinoma, two cutaneous melanoma). Overall study results and limits: At 0.1-3.0 mg/kg, partial responders had clonal expansion among the lowest observed.

Data came from immunoSEQ multiplex PCR; TCRdb stores just in-frame clones and leaves some out. The table lists about 73,000 clones, around nine tenths of them singletons, with around 0.8% in the top ten. This receptor was taken from an adult with an advanced solid tumor such as melanoma, head and neck, liver or kidney cancer. V and J are TRBV6-5 and TRBJ2-1; weak D call: TRBD2 (6 bases). Sequencing was performed on CD4+ or CD8+ T cells sorted from blood, taken in a trial of the OX40 agonist ivuxolimab. The DNA for the CDR3 is TGTGCCAGCAGTTACACCGGGACTTTATCCTACAATGAGCAGTTCTTC. This translates into CASSYTGTLSYNEQFF.